This record concerns one TCR beta chain sequence. The antigen is unknown. This specimen comes from a study of cytomegalovirus exposure and HLA in healthy donors. Study results and limitations: Prediction of most subjects' HLA-A and HLA-B alleles by TCR beta sequences was reportedly accurate.

The CDR3 has 15 residues. V lost 4 bases and J lost 4; bases outside the gene matches: 6. Germline CDR1 LGHNA, CDR2 YSLEER. In the PCR, 60 Vbeta and 13 Jbeta primers were used. TCRdb keeps only in-frame clones here, not all; method: immunoSEQ multiplex PCR. Of approximately 110,000 clones listed, 75% to 80% are singletons. What was sequenced was PBMCs. The J gene is TRBJ2-1, the V gene TRBV4-3, with 8 bases that match TRBD1. This receptor was identified in a man aged 35 to 55 in good health and CMV-seronegative. CDR3 DNA sequence: TGCGCCAGCAGCCTACAGGGGGAACCGTACAATGAGCAGTTCTTC. Translation: CASSLQGEPYNEQFF.